The 26 T cell receptor beta chains given below trace back to one sample, sequenced in a study of spatial heterogeneity in lung cancer. Each CDR3 protein gets one entry after TCRdb re-called the 5' RACE reads with MiXCR. This sample has about 38,000 distinct CDR3 sequences, with around 5.2% found just once. As for time point: sample taken at primary tumor resection. Whole RNA was taken from tumor, nontumor lung or frozen PBMC; it was then sequenced unsorted. Sequencing used PBMCs, obtained at surgery. The receptors derive from a female donor with early-stage non-small cell lung cancer.

A few counts support this clonotype. The chain uses TRBV11-3 and TRBJ1-5; D ambiguous. With 8 bases removed from V and 4 bases from J, the gap between germline ends came to 18 bases. Germline CDR1 and CDR2: SGHNT and YENEEA. The CDR3 is 15 residues long. CDR3 loop: CASLSRRRFNQPQHF. The CDR3 coding sequence is TGTGCCAGCCTCTCGCGGCGGAGGTTTAATCAGCCCCAGCATTTT.

This clonotype has at least ten counts. The rearrangement links TRBV20-1 to TRBJ1-1, with unresolved D. CDR1 is DFQATT and CDR2 is SNEGSKA in the germline V gene (reference sequence). This CDR3 spans 17 amino acids. The V and J ends lost 0 bases and 1 base respectively, with 18 bases between them. In DNA, the CDR3 is TGCAGTGCTAGAGATTCCGCGGCCCGGTGGGCGAACACTGAAGCTTTCTTT. This sequence encodes CSARDSAARWANTEAFF.

The chain links TRBV7-3 to TRBJ2-3, with D possibly TRBD2 on 5 matching bases. This CDR3 has 14 residues. The germline V gene encodes CDR1 SGHTA and CDR2 FQGTGA. V was trimmed by 5 bases and J by 0 bases, leaving 9 bases between them. The CDR3: CASSPLGSTDTQYF. As DNA, the CDR3 is TGTGCCAGCAGCCCACTAGGAAGCACAGATACGCAGTATTTT. Variable domain in full (rest from reference TRBV7-3 and TRBJ2-3): GAGVSQTPSNKVTEKGKYVELRCDPISGHTALYWYRQSLGQGPEFLIYFQGTGAADDSGLPNDRFFAVRPEGSVSTLKIQRTERGDSAVYLCASSPLGSTDTQYFGPGTRLTVL.

Ten or more counts support this clonotype. The chain joins TRBV28 to TRBJ2-5; D is undetermined. Germline V gives CDR1 MDHEN, CDR2 SYDVKM. V was trimmed by 2 bases and J by 5 bases, leaving 12 bases between them. The CDR3 is made up of 14 amino acids. CDR3 residues: CASSLGGVVETQYF. DNA of the CDR3: TGTGCCAGCAGTTTAGGCGGAGTAGTGGAGACCCAGTACTTC.

This clonotype was seen ten or more times. V is TRBV2 and J is TRBJ2-5; 11 nucleotides agree with TRBD2. CDR3 length: 15 amino acids. Germline-derived CDR1 and CDR2 are SNHLY and FYNNEI. After removal of 4 bases from V and 2 bases from J, the junction contained 3 bases not matched to a gene. The CDR3 sequence is CASSAGTSGQETQYF. The CDR3 DNA reads TGTGCCAGCAGTGCCGGGACTAGCGGACAAGAGACCCAGTACTTC.

This clonotype came up a few times. The V and J genes are TRBV4-3 and TRBJ2-7; either TRBD1 or TRBD2 may supply D (5 bases each). The CDR3 is 18 residues long. Trimming removed 0 bases at V and 6 bases at J, with 24 bases between. Germline V gene sequence: CDR1 LGHNA, CDR2 YSLEER. CDR3 loop: CASSQDLQLEGKGLEQYF. CDR3 in DNA: TGCGCCAGCAGCCAAGATCTTCAACTTGAGGGTAAGGGGCTCGAGCAGTACTTC.

This clonotype was seen more than once but under ten times. The chain carries TRBV6-5 and TRBJ1-1, with 7 bases lining up with TRBD1. V was clipped by 2 bases and J by 11 bases; unmatched bases: 5. CDR1 is MNHEY, CDR2 SVGAGI, per germline. The CDR3 consists of 12 residues. CDR3 DNA: TGTGCCAGCAGTTACCAGACAGGGCGGGCTTTCTTT. Amino acid sequence: CASSYQTGRAFF.

This clonotype was detected many times. This rearrangement joins TRBV2 to TRBJ2-7; 8 nucleotides line up with TRBD1. Germline assignment: CDR1 SNHLY and CDR2 FYNNEI. CDR3 length: 15 amino acids. Losses at the gene ends were 7 bases for V and 6 bases for J; bases not matched to a gene: 14. In nucleotides, the CDR3 is TGTGCCAGCATCGGCGGAGGACAGGGTAAAGGCGAGCAGTACTTC. It is translated as CASIGGGQGKGEQYF.

This clonotype showed up many times. The chain combines TRBV20-1 with TRBJ2-1, with 8 nucleotides matching TRBD2. Germline lookup yields CDR1 DFQATT and CDR2 SNEGSKA (reference sequence). The CDR3 runs 12 residues. Trimming removed 3 bases from V and 6 bases from J; junction bases left unmatched: 1. The DNA for the CDR3 is TGCAGTGCTAGGGGGACTAGCAATGAGCAGTTCTTC. It specifies CSARGTSNEQFF.

This clonotype was detected ten times or more. The rearrangement joins TRBV6-2 or TRBV6-3 to TRBJ2-5; no firm D call. CDR1 MNHEY and CDR2 SVGEGT come from the germline V gene. The CDR3 contains 12 residues. Trimming removed 7 bases from V and 5 bases from J, with 11 bases in between. The CDR3 DNA sequence: TGTGCCAGCACCTTCACCCGGGAGACCCAGTACTTC. Protein sequence: CASTFTRETQYF.

In this sample, this clonotype turned up many times. The chain carries TRBV30 and TRBJ1-5; D might be TRBD1 (5 bases). Looked up from germline, CDR1 is GTSNPN and CDR2 is SVGIG (reference sequence). This CDR3 spans 13 amino acids. With 4 bases removed from V and 5 bases from J, the gap between germline ends came to 12 bases. The CDR3 region has the DNA TGTGCCTGGACAGGGAGGGTGGATCAGCCCCAGCATTTT. Its translation: CAWTGRVDQPQHF.

This clonotype came up many times. The rearrangement links TRBV2 to TRBJ2-1; 8 nucleotides align to TRBD2. Trimming cost V 3 bases and J 4 bases; bases outside gene matches: 5. This CDR3 region has 15 residues. The V gene's germline CDR1 is SNHLY and CDR2 FYNNEI. The CDR3 DNA follows: TGTGCCAGCAGTGAGCGGGGGGCGGAATACAATGAGCAGTTCTTC. Its translation is CASSERGAEYNEQFF.

The gene calls are TRBV6-6 and TRBJ2-7; TRBD1 agrees at 8 bases. V lost 6 bases, J lost 0 bases, and 4 bases stayed unmatched. The CDR3 spans 14 residues. The V gene's germline CDR1 is MNHNY and CDR2 SVGAGI (reference sequence). The CDR3 bases are TGTGCCAGCAGCCCAGGGGGCCTCTCCTACGAGCAGTACTTC. Translating it yields CASSPGGLSYEQYF.

This clonotype appeared many times. In DNA form, the CDR3 reads TGTGCCAGCAGCTTAGGTCGCAGGGGCCTACGCTATGGCTACACCTTC. Protein product: CASSLGRRGLRYGYTF. The J gene is TRBJ1-2, the V gene TRBV7-8; possible D gene TRBD1, 6 bases. The CDR3 consists of 16 residues. V was trimmed by 1 base and J by 4 bases, leaving 16 bases between them. CDR1 and CDR2 from the germline V gene are SGHVS and FQNEAQ.

Many counts were recorded for this clonotype. V usage is TRBV12-3 or TRBV12-4 and J usage is TRBJ1-4; D perhaps matches TRBD1 (6 bases). CDR3 length: 15 amino acids. Trimming shortened V by 6 bases and J by 8 bases, and 19 bases separated the two germline ends. CDR3 region: CASSLGGGIAEKLFF. The DNA of the CDR3 is TGTGCCAGCAGCCTCGGGGGCGGGATTGCGGAAAAACTGTTTTTT.

The gene calls are TRBV20-1 and TRBJ2-3; 8 positions match TRBD1. Unmatched junction bases numbered 1, after V lost 1 base and J lost 1 base. Germline V gene lookup returns CDR1 DFQATT and CDR2 SNEGSKA (reference sequence). The CDR3 extends over 14 amino acids. The CDR3 bases are TGCAGTGCTAGAGGGACAGGGCGCACAGATACGCAGTATTTT. Translated, it gives CSARGTGRTDTQYF.

This clonotype was counted ten times or more. The chain joins TRBV3-1 to TRBJ1-5; TRBD1 is a possible D gene (5 bases). The CDR3 consists of 15 residues. Germline V gene sequence: CDR1 LGHDT, CDR2 YNNKEL (reference sequence). V dropped 4 bases and J dropped 5 bases, with 15 bases sitting between them. The CDR3 loop is CASSPSWQGYQPQHF. CDR3 nucleotide sequence: TGTGCCAGCAGCCCCTCCTGGCAGGGTTATCAGCCCCAGCATTTT. The full variable domain, its missing parts supplied by reference TRBV3-1 and TRBJ1-5, is DTAVSQTPKYLVTQMGNDKSIKCEQNLGHDTMYWYKQDSKKFLKIMFSYNNKELIINETVPNRFSPKSPDKAHLNLHINSLELGDSAVYFCASSPSWQGYQPQHFGDGTRLSIL.

This clonotype showed up many times. The chain combines TRBV29-1 with TRBJ1-1; no firm D call. The CDR3 spans 13 residues. The germline CDR1 and CDR2 sequences are SQVTM and ANQGSEA. Trimming took 7 bases from V and 1 from J, leaving 13 bases between them. In DNA, the CDR3 is TGCAGCGCCGATCGGGATCAGAACACTGAAGCTTTCTTT. It yields the protein CSADRDQNTEAFF.

At least ten counts were recorded for this clonotype. V and J are TRBV10-3 and TRBJ2-5; tentative D call: TRBD2 (6 bases). Trimming shortened V by 7 bases and J by 2 bases, and 17 bases separated the two germline ends. The germline V gene encodes CDR1 ENHRY and CDR2 SYGVKD. The CDR3 runs 15 residues. The CDR3 DNA is TGTGCCATCAAACTTGATGCGGGGAAACAAGAGACCCAGTACTTC. Amino acids: CAIKLDAGKQETQYF.

This clonotype has at least ten counts. This sequence joins TRBV20-1 and TRBJ2-3; 9 nucleotides line up with TRBD2. The CDR3 runs to 17 residues. Germline values: CDR1 DFQATT, CDR2 SNEGSKA (reference sequence). V dropped 0 bases and J dropped 4; count of bases not matched to a gene: 11. CDR3 region: CSARDPPGGGAPDTQYF. The CDR3 DNA reads TGCAGTGCTAGAGACCCCCCGGGCGGGGGGGCCCCAGATACGCAGTATTTT.

This clonotype was counted a few times. V gene TRBV27 combines with J gene TRBJ2-7; 9 bases align to TRBD1. The length of the CDR3 is 15 residues. After removal of 4 bases from V and 1 base from J, the junction contained 5 bases not matched to a gene. Germline V CDR1 and CDR2: MNHEY, SMNVEV (reference sequence). DNA of the CDR3: TGTGCCAGCAGTTACCAAGGGACAGGGTCCTACGAGCAGTACTTC. Its protein is CASSYQGTGSYEQYF.

This clonotype was seen ten or more times. This CDR3 reads CASSWPRRRDVTNEQFF. CDR3 DNA: TGTGCCAGCAGCTGGCCAAGGAGACGGGACGTGACAAATGAGCAGTTCTTC. The rearrangement uses TRBV7-8 and TRBJ2-1, with D perhaps assigned TRBD1 or TRBD2 (5 bases each). Trimming took 4 bases from V and 7 from J, leaving 23 bases between them. CDR3 length: 17 amino acids. Germline V lookup: CDR1 SGHVS, CDR2 FQNEAQ.

The table lists this clonotype with a few counts. The chain employs TRBV6-2 or TRBV6-3 and TRBJ1-2, with TRBD1 as a possible D gene (5 bases). V lost 2 bases to trimming and J lost 8 bases, with 24 bases between them. The germline V gene encodes CDR1 MNHEY and CDR2 SVGEGT. CDR3 length equals 17 residues. In nucleotides, the CDR3 is TGTGCCAGCAGTTACCCCCGGATCAGGGCCTCGAAGGGGGGCTACACCTTC. This encodes CASSYPRIRASKGGYTF.

V is TRBV30 and J is TRBJ2-3; D could derive from TRBD1 or TRBD2 (5 bases each). V was trimmed by 1 base and J by 1 base, leaving 12 bases between them. Germline V gene data show CDR1 as GTSNPN and CDR2 as SVGIG (reference sequence). The CDR3 runs to 15 residues. In DNA, the CDR3 is TGTGCCTGGAGTGATAGGGACCCCCGCACAGATACGCAGTATTTT. This encodes CAWSDRDPRTDTQYF.

The rearrangement uses TRBV12-3 or TRBV12-4 and TRBJ1-1; weak D call: TRBD1 (5 bases). V was clipped by 10 bases and J by 3 bases, with 18 bases between them. The CDR3 loop spans 14 amino acids. The CDR3 bases are TGTGCCACAATAAGGCCGGGGGTAGACACTGAAGCTTTCTTT. This encodes CATIRPGVDTEAFF.

V usage is TRBV7-2 and J usage is TRBJ1-4; 8 bases line up with TRBD1. The CDR3 extends over 14 amino acids. J was trimmed by 5 bases and V by 6 bases; bases with no gene match: 5. Germline-derived CDR1 and CDR2 are SGHTA and FQGNSA. DNA of the CDR3: TGTGCCAGCAGACAGGGACAGGCAAATGAAAAACTGTTTTTT. Its protein is CASRQGQANEKLFF.